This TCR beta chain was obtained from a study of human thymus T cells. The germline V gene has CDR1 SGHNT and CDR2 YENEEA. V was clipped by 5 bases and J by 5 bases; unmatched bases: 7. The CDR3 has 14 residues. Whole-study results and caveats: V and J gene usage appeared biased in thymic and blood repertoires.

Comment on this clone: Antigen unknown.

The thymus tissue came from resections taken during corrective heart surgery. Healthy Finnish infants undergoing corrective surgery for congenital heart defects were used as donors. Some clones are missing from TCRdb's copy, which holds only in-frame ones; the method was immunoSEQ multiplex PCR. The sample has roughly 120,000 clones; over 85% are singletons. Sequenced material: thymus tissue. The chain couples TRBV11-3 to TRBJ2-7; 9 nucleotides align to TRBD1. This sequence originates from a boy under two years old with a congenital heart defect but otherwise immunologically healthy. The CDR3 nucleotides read TGTGCCAGCAGCCCGGGACAGGGTGGAGACGAGCAGTACTTC. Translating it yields CASSPGQGGDEQYF.